Sequencing of this T cell receptor beta chain was carried out in a study of T cells in Graves' hyperthyroidism and ophthalmopathy. In the study overall: It was at initial diagnosis, before any treatment, that peripheral blood was collected. Study-wide points: In the blood, most expanded thyroid clonotypes above 0.001 appeared as well. For ophthalmopathy, model prediction preceded onset by a median roughly 6.5 months.

Amplification of TCR beta CDR3 regions used RNA as the template. The study used the HTBI primer set for a first-round RT-PCR of the TCR CDR3. TCRdb recomputed calls from the multiplex PCR reads with MiXCR, one row per CDR3 protein. There are tens of thousands of distinct CDR3 sequences in the sample; under 70% occur only once, and 3.3% lies in the top ten. V was clipped by 5 bases and J by 5 bases, with 19 bases between them. CDR3 length: 16 residues. Germline CDR1 reads MNHNS; CDR2 reads SASEGT. This clonotype was recorded at least ten times. Its antigen is currently unknown. Clinical symptoms, serum thyroxine, TRAb, thyroid ultrasound and orbital computed tomography informed diagnoses.

The chain employs TRBV6-1 and TRBJ2-1, with D tentatively TRBD2 (6 bases). The sequencing input was blood. This sequence originates from a woman in her sixties with Graves' ophthalmopathy. CDR3 DNA sequence: TGTGCCAGCAGTCCCGCGGGACCTCCCGAAGACAATGAGCAGTTCTTC. As protein: CASSPAGPPEDNEQFF.